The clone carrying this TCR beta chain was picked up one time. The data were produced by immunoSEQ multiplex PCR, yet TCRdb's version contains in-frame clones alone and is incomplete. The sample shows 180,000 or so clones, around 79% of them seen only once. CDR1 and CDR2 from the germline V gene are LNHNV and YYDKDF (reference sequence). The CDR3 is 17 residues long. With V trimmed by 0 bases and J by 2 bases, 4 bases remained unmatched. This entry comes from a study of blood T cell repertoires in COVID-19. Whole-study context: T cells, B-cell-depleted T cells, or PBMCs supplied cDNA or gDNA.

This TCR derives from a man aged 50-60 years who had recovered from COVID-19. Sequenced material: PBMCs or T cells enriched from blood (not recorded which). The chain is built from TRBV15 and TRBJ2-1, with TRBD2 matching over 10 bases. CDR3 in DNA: TGTGCCACCAGCAGAGATCTAAGCGGGGGGGCCTACAATGAGCAGTTCTTC. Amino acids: CATSRDLSGGAYNEQFF.